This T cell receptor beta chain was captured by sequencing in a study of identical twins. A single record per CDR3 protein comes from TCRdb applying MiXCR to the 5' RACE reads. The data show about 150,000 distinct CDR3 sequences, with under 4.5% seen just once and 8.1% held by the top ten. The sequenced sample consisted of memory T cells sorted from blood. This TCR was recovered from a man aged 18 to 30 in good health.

The DNA for the CDR3 is TGCGCCAGCACTAATCCGGGCACAATCCTGTCAGATACGCAGTATTTT. This translates into CASTNPGTILSDTQYF. The chain has TRBV5-1 and TRBJ2-3; unclear D gene. V shed 6 bases and J shed 4 bases, with 21 bases lying between them. The germline V gene has CDR1 SGHRS and CDR2 YFSETQ. The CDR3 runs to 16 residues.